The rows below give T cell receptor beta chains drawn from one sample of a study of T cell repertoires in cytomegalovirus infection. One entry per CDR3 protein results from TCRdb running MiXCR on the reads. This sample has approximately 990,000 distinct CDR3 sequences, with roughly 31% found just once. Antigen specificity for these receptors is unknown. The sequencing used cultured CD8+ T cells from PBMCs, collected from culture after CMV antigen stimulation. Receptor source: a human donor in good health (CMV status not recorded). Some clones in this sample may be carry-over from other donors' samples. The CDR3 runs from the conserved cysteine through the conserved F or W. The D gene is left open where the match is weak. The listing skips clone size in some rows; elsewhere it reads once, few, many or a size class.

d_gene: -; v_gene: TRBV5-4; abundance: few; j_gene: TRBJ2-5; CDR3aa: CASSLAGLTHLETQYF; CDR3nt: TGTGCCAGCAGCTTGGCTGGACTCACCCACCTAGAGACCCAGTACTTC
d_gene: TRBD1; v_gene: TRBV9; abundance: -; j_gene: TRBJ1-1; CDR3aa: CASSVSTGWTEAFF; CDR3nt: TGTGCCAGCAGCGTCTCGACAGGGTGGACTGAAGCTTTCTTT
d_gene: -; v_gene: TRBV7-6; abundance: -; j_gene: TRBJ1-2; CDR3aa: CASSLVAGNYGYTF; CDR3nt: TGTGCCAGCAGCTTAGTAGCAGGGAACTATGGCTACACCTTC
d_gene: TRBD2; v_gene: TRBV7-2; abundance: many; j_gene: TRBJ2-1; CDR3aa: CASSLERSLAGGRDEQFF; CDR3nt: TGTGCCAGCAGCTTAGAAAGGTCGCTAGCGGGGGGGCGGGATGAGCAGTTCTTC
d_gene: TRBD1; v_gene: TRBV5-8; abundance: -; j_gene: TRBJ1-2; CDR3aa: CASSNGTGHKFFYGYTF; CDR3nt: TGTGCCAGCAGCAACGGGACAGGGCATAAATTTTTCTATGGCTACACCTTC
d_gene: TRBD2; v_gene: TRBV11-3; abundance: many; j_gene: TRBJ2-1; CDR3aa: CASSKLGRGSIYNEQFF; CDR3nt: TGTGCCAGCAGCAAGCTGGGGCGGGGGTCCATCTACAATGAGCAGTTCTTC
d_gene: TRBD2; v_gene: TRBV2; abundance: -; j_gene: TRBJ2-2; CDR3aa: CASSGGLAEDTGELFF; CDR3nt: TGTGCCAGCAGTGGAGGACTAGCGGAAGACACCGGGGAGCTGTTTTTT
d_gene: -; v_gene: TRBV6-1; abundance: many; j_gene: TRBJ2-3; CDR3aa: CASSEDVAAGWGTDTQYF; CDR3nt: TGTGCCAGCAGTGAAGATGTGGCAGCCGGTTGGGGCACAGATACGCAGTATTTT
d_gene: -; v_gene: TRBV7-6; abundance: -; j_gene: TRBJ2-1; CDR3aa: CASSSIPTDSYNEQFF; CDR3nt: TGTGCTAGCAGCTCGATCCCCACCGACAGTTACAATGAGCAGTTCTTC
d_gene: TRBD1; v_gene: TRBV6-8; abundance: -; j_gene: TRBJ2-3; CDR3aa: CASKGQGADTQYF; CDR3nt: TGTGCCAGCAAGGGGCAGGGGGCAGATACGCAGTATTTT
d_gene: -; v_gene: TRBV18; abundance: -; j_gene: TRBJ1-1; CDR3aa: CASSLWDKREAFF; CDR3nt: TGTGCCAGCTCACTTTGGGACAAGCGTGAAGCTTTCTTT
d_gene: TRBD1; v_gene: TRBV7-9; abundance: many; j_gene: TRBJ2-3; CDR3aa: CASSSDRPTEVYSTDTQYF; CDR3nt: TGTGCCAGCAGCTCGGACAGGCCCACCGAGGTCTATAGCACAGATACGCAGTATTTT
d_gene: TRBD1; v_gene: TRBV2; abundance: -; j_gene: TRBJ1-1; CDR3aa: CARGQANTEAFF; CDR3nt: TGTGCCAGGGGACAGGCGAACACTGAAGCTTTCTTT